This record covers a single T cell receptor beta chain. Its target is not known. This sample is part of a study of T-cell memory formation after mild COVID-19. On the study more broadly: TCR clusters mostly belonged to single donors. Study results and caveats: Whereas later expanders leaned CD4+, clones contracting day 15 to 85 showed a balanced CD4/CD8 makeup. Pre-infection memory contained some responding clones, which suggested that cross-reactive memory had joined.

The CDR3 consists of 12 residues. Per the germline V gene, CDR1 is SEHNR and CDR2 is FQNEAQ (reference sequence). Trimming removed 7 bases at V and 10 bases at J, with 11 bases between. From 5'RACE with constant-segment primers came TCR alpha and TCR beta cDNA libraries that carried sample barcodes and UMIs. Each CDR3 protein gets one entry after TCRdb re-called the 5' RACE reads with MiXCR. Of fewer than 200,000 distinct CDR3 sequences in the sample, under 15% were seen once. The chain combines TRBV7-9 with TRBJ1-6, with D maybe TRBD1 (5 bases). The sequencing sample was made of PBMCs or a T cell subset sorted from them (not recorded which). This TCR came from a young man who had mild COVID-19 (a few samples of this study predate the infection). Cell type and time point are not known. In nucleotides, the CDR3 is TGTGCCAGCACCGGGGGGTTCTCACCCCTCCACTTT. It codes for CASTGGFSPLHF. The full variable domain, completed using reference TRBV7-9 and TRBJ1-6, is DTGVSQNPRHKITKRGQNVTFRCDPISEHNRLYWYRQTLGQGPEFLTYFQNEAQLEKSRLLSDRFSAERPKGSFSTLEIQRTEQGDSAMYLCASTGGFSPLHFGNGTRLTVT.